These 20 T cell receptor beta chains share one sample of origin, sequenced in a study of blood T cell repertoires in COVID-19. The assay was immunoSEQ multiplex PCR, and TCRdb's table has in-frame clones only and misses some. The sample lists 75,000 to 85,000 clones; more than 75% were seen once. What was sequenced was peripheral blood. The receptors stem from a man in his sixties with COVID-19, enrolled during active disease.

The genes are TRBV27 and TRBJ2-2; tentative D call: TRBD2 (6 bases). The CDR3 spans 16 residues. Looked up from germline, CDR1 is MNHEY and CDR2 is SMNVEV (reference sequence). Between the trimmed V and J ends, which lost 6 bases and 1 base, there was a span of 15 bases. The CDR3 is CASRRAASENTGELFF. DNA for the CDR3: TGTGCCAGCAGGCGGGCAGCTAGCGAGAACACCGGGGAGCTGTTTTTT.

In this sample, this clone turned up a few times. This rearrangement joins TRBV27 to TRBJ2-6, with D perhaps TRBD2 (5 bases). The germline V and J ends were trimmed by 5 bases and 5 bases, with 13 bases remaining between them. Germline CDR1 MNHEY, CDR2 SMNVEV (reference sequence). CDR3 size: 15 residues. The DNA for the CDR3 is TGTGCCAGCAGTCAAGCCGGGGTTAGGGCCAACGTCCTGACTTTC. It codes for CASSQAGVRANVLTF. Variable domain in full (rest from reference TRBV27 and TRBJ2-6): EAQVTQNPRYLITVTGKKLTVTCSQNMNHEYMSWYRQDPGLGLRQIYYSMNVEVTDKGDVPEGYKVSRKEKRNFPLILESPSPNQTSLYFCASSQAGVRANVLTFGAGSRLTVL.

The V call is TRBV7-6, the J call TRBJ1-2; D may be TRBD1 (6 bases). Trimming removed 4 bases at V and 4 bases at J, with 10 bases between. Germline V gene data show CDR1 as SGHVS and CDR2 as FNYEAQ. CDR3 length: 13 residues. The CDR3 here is CASSYTGTYGYTF. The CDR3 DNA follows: TGTGCCAGCAGCTACACAGGGACCTATGGCTACACCTTC.

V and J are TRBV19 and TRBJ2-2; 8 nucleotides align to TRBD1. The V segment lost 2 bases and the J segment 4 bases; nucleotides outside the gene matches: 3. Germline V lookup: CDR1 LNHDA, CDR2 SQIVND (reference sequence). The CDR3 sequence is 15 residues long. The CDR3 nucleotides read TGTGCCAGTAGTATACAGGGGGCCGGCACCGGGGAGCTGTTTTTT. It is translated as CASSIQGAGTGELFF.

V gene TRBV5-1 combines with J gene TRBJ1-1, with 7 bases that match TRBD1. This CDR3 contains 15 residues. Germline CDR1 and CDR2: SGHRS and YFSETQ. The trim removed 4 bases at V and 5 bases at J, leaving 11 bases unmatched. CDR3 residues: CASSPGQLGGTEAFF. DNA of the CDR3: TGCGCCAGCAGCCCGGGACAGCTTGGGGGGACTGAAGCTTTCTTT. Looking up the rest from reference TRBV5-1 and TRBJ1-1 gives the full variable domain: KAGVTQTPRYLIKTRGQQVTLSCSPISGHRSVSWYQQTPGQGLQFLFEYFSETQRNKGNFPGRFSGRQFSNSRSEMNVSTLELGDSALYLCASSPGQLGGTEAFFGQGTRLTVV.

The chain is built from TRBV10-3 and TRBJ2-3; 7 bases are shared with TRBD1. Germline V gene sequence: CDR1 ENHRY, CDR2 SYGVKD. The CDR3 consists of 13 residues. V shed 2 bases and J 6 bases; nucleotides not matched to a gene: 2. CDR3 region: CAISEEQGDTQYF. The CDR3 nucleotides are TGTGCCATCAGTGAGGAACAGGGGGATACGCAGTATTTT.

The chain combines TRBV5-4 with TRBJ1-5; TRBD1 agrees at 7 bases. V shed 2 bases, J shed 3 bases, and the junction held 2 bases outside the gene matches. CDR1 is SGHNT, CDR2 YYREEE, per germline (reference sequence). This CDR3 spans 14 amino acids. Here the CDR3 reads CASSLGGTNQPQHF. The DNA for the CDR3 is TGTGCCAGCAGCTTAGGGGGCACCAATCAGCCCCAGCATTTT. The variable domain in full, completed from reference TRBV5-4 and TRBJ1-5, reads ETGVTQSPTHLIKTRGQQVTLRCSSQSGHNTVSWYQQALGQGPQFIFQYYREEENGRGNFPPRFSGLQFPNYSSELNVNALELDDSALYLCASSLGGTNQPQHFGDGTRLSIL.

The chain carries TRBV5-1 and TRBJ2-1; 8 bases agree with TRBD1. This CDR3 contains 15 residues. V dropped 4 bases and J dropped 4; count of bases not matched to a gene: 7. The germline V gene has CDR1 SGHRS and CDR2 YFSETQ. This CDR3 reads CASSTQGAAYNEQFF. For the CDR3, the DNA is TGCGCCAGCAGCACCCAGGGGGCGGCGTACAATGAGCAGTTCTTC.

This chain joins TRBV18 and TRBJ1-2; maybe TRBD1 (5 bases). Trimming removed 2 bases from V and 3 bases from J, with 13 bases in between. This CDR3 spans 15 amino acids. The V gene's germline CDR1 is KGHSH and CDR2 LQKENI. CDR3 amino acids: CASSPFSQVDYGYTF. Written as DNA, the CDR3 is TGTGCCAGCTCACCATTCTCACAGGTGGACTATGGCTACACCTTC.

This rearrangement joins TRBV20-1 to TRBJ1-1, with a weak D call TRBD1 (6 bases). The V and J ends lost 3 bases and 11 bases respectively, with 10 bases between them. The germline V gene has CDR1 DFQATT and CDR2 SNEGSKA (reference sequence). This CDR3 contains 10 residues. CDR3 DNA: TGCAGTGCTAGCTGGGGGCCGGCTTTCTTT. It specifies CSASWGPAFF.

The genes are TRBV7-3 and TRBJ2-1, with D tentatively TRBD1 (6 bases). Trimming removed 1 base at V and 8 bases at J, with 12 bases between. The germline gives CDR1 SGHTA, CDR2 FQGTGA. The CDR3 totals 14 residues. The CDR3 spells CASSLNREGDEQFF. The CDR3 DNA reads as TGTGCCAGCAGCTTAAACAGGGAAGGCGATGAGCAGTTCTTC.

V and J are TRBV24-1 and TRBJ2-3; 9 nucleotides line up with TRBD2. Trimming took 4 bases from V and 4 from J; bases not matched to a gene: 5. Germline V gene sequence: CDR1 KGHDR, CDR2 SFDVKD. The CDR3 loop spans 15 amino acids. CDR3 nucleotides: TGTGCCACCAGTGAGAGTAGCGGGAGCCCAGATACGCAGTATTTT. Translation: CATSESSGSPDTQYF.

The CDR3 spells CASSFKTIATTDTQYF. The CDR3 DNA reads as TGTGCCAGCAGCTTTAAGACTATCGCGACTACAGATACGCAGTATTTT. The rearrangement links TRBV13 to TRBJ2-3; tentative D call: TRBD2 (5 bases). The germline V gene encodes CDR1 PRHDT and CDR2 FYEKMQ (reference sequence). Trimming shortened V by 3 bases and J by 3 bases, and 16 bases separated the two germline ends. This CDR3 region has 16 residues.

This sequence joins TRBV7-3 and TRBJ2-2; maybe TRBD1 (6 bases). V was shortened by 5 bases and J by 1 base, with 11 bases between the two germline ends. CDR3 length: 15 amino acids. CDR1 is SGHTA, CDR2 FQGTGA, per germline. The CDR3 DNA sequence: TGTGCCAGCAGCCTGACAGGACAGAACACCGGGGAGCTGTTTTTT. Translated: CASSLTGQNTGELFF.

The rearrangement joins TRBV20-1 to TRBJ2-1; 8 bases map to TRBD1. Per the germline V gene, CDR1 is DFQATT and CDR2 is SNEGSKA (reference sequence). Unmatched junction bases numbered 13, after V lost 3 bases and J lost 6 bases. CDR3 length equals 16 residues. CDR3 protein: CSASKYQGAVGNEQFF. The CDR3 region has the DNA TGCAGTGCTAGTAAATATCAGGGGGCGGTGGGCAATGAGCAGTTCTTC.

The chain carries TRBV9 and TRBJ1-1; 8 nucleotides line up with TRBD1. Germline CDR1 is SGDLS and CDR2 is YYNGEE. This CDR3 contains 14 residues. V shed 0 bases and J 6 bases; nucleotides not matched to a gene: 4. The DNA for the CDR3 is TGTGCCAGCAGCGTAGCAGGGGGCAGCGCTGAAGCTTTCTTT. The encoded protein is CASSVAGGSAEAFF.

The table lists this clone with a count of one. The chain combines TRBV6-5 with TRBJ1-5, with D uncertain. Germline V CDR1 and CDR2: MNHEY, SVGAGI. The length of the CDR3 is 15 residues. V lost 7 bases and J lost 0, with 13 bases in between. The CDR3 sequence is CASTQIGNSNQPQHF. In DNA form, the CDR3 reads TGTGCCAGCACCCAGATCGGGAATAGCAATCAGCCCCAGCATTTT.

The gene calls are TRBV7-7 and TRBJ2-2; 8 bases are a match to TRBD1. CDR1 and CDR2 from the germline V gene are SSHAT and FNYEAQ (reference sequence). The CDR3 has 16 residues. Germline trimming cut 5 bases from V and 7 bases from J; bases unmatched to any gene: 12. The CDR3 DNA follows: TGTGCCAGCAGCCCTCCGGGACAGGTGGGGGACGGGGAGCTGTTTTTT. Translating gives CASSPPGQVGDGELFF.

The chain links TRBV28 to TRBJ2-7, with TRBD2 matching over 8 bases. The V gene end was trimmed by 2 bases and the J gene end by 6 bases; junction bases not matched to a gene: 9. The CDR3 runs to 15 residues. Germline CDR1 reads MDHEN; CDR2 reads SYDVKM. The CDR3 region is CASSLGGTLAVEQYF. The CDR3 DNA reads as TGTGCCAGCAGTTTAGGGGGCACACTAGCGGTCGAGCAGTACTTC.

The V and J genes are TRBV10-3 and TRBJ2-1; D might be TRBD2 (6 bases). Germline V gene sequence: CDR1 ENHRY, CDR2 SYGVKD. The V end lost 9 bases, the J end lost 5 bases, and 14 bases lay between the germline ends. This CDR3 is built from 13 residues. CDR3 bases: TGTGCCATTAGGACAAGGGAGGACAATGAGCAGTTCTTC. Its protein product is CAIRTREDNEQFF.